This TCR beta chain emerged from a study of technical replicates of blood from a few donors. V lost 5 bases and J 9 bases, leaving 11 bases between the germline ends. Germline CDR1 is LNHNV and CDR2 is YYDKDF (reference sequence). CDR3 length equals 12 residues. This table comes from immunoSEQ multiplex PCR, and its TCRdb copy is limited to in-frame clones, with some not included. The data contain tens of thousands of clones, around 96% of them singletons. Material: T cells isolated from PBMCs. The TCR was taken from a human donor in good health. V gene TRBV15 combines with J gene TRBJ2-1; perhaps TRBD2 as D (7 bases). CDR3 amino acids: CATSAGEGEQFF. The CDR3 DNA follows: TGTGCCACCAGCGCAGGGGAGGGTGAGCAGTTCTTC.